This T cell receptor beta chain was captured in a study of blood T cells in healthy people across ages. This clonotype occurred once. Germline-derived CDR1 and CDR2 are MNHNY and SVGAGI (reference sequence). The ends were cut back, 2 bases at V and 1 base at J, with 6 bases in the middle. The CDR3 consists of 13 residues. Combining a sample-barcoded 5' primer with a J-beta primer mix, a second PCR ran for roughly 6 to 12 cycles. TCRdb re-analysed the 5' RACE reads in MiXCR, keeping a single row per CDR3 protein. Among roughly 800,000 distinct CDR3 sequences listed, 35% to 40% were seen once. The source of this sequence is a man younger than 35 in good health. V is TRBV6-6 and J is TRBJ2-7; D not resolved. Sequences were obtained from blood. The CDR3 DNA reads TGTGCCAGCAGTTACCCCGAGTCCTACGAGCAGTACTTC. This sequence encodes CASSYPESYEQYF.